This TCR beta chain comes out of a study of blood T cell repertoires in COVID-19. Study at large: The analysed material was cDNA or gDNA that came from T cells, B-cell-depleted T cells, or PBMCs.

The study counted Cohort 3 donors as recovered given two negative PCRs, clearance, or symptom resolution. Germline CDR1 LGHNA, CDR2 YNFKEQ. There are 15 residues in the CDR3. Trimming removed 1 base at V and 2 bases at J, with 11 bases between. How the authors handled the data: Researchers report that nucleated cell counts were estimated from reference gene primer amplification. The data were produced by immunoSEQ multiplex PCR, yet TCRdb's version contains in-frame clones alone and is incomplete. V and J calls and clone size follow that table, whereas D and trimming were derived from the DNA. This table has roughly 220,000 clones, about 87% appearing once.

This receptor was taken from a woman between 25 and 40 years old who had recovered from COVID-19. The gene calls are TRBV4-2 and TRBJ1-2, with D unclear. Input material: PBMCs or T cells enriched from blood (not recorded which). CDR3 region: CASSQASPSNYGYTF. In DNA, the CDR3 is TGTGCCAGCAGCCAAGCTAGTCCTTCAAACTATGGCTACACCTTC.